The present T cell receptor beta chain was sequenced within a study of high-grade serous ovarian cancer treatment subgroups (dated by TCRdb to the early 2020s). In the study overall: On average, each sample produced about 14,000 sequencing reads and roughly 7,500 unique TCR beta rearrangements. The study examined TCR beta repertoires in high-grade serous ovarian cancer patients who were grouped under a laparoscopic triage algorithm by complete gross resection or by neoadjuvant chemotherapy response. A cohort of 30 patients was included: roughly 10 with no residual disease after primary surgery (R0), roughly 10 who were excellent NACT responders, and roughly 10 who were poor NACT responders. Each patient contributed one primary tumor and two metastatic tumor samples, giving around 88 samples in total.

Tumor samples were obtained before definitive surgery or chemotherapy. Genomic DNA was extracted by the MD Anderson Biospecimen Extraction Resource, and TCR sequencing was done by the MD Anderson Cancer Genomics Laboratory. The 75 to 100 tumor samples underwent high-throughput TCR profiling with ImmunoSEQ. The authors processed their data as follows. The repertoire diversity metrics included richness (unique productive sequences), clonality, evenness and relatedness, and the Bhattacharyya coefficient was used to measure similarity between samples. A sensitivity analysis excluded TCRs with fewer than two reads and gave consistent conclusions. TCRdb provides this immuneACCESS table in a form limited to in-frame rearrangements. Some clones are lacking; in checked studies, under half of them reflect an unresolved V gene, and why the rest are absent is not known. For V, J and clone size, that table is used; D and trimming come from the DNA. This sample gives tens of thousands of clones in total; around 84% of them show up just once. The ten largest make up 2.1% of the sample.

Overall results and qualifications from the work: Because bulk tumor TCR sequencing provided no spatial information, insight into HGSC tumor complexity and diversity was limited. Neoantigen level correlated positively with TCR clonal relatedness, and copy number variation and mutation load from whole-genome sequencing showed a positive trend with TCR clonal relatedness. The TCR repertoire analyses centered on CDR3, and CDR1 and CDR2 were not analyzed. Tumors from the same patient had repertoire similarity ranging from about 0.095 to 0.79, while tumors from different patients showed almost no similarity.

Spanning cysteine to phenylalanine, the CDR3 consists of 18 amino acids. Of all the DNA, just the CDR3 is kept, 54 bases in frame from base 1. Taken from the germline V gene (reference sequence), the CDR1 and CDR2 loops are SEHNR and FQNEAQ. Germline trimming amounts to 4 bases on V and 1 base on J, with 9 as the count of junction bases outside the gene matches. A remark on this clone: The antigen this receptor binds is unknown. No clone much larger than this one lies a single base away; base qualities are absent.

This sequence uses TRBV7-9 and TRBJ2-6, and 8 junctional nucleotides match TRBD1. Source material: tumor tissue. This receptor was taken from a human donor with high-grade serous ovarian cancer. At the DNA level, the sequence is TGTGCCAGCAGCTCCCTCGGGACAGGCCCTTCTGGGGCCAACGTCCTGACTTTC. Translation gives CASSSLGTGPSGANVLTF.